These T cell receptor beta chains were read from a single sample in a study of brain T cells in children with intractable seizures. Only in-frame clones appear in the TCRdb table, and some are missing; sequencing was by immunoSEQ multiplex PCR. The table has a few hundred thousand clones, over 90% seen once. The starting material was peripheral blood, obtained about 5 months after surgery. Receptors were obtained from a boy younger than two with tuberous sclerosis and intractable seizures. Both conserved end residues are part of each CDR3. Size values are once, few and many counts, or a class for expanded clones, and some rows have none.

clone size: NA; V gene: TRBV12-3/TRBV12-4; J gene: TRBJ2-1; CDR3 protein: CASTKRESDEQFF
clone size: NA; V gene: TRBV6-4; J gene: TRBJ2-3; CDR3 protein: CASSRTGGRTDTQYF
clone size: NA; V gene: TRBV11-2; J gene: TRBJ1-3; CDR3 protein: CASSLVRGPLGNTIYF
clone size: NA; V gene: TRBV7-3; J gene: TRBJ2-5; CDR3 protein: CASSLGRQTQYF
clone size: NA; V gene: TRBV15; J gene: TRBJ1-2; CDR3 protein: CATSRDRAVSNYGYTF
clone size: NA; V gene: TRBV24-1; J gene: TRBJ2-5; CDR3 protein: CATSDLGVTGLETQYF
clone size: NA; V gene: TRBV18; J gene: TRBJ2-1; CDR3 protein: CASSPIHPGEFF
clone size: NA; V gene: TRBV7-3; J gene: TRBJ1-1; CDR3 protein: CASSSGQGNAEAFF
clone size: NA; V gene: TRBV5-1; J gene: TRBJ1-1; CDR3 protein: CASSLRQVGGTEAFF
clone size: NA; V gene: TRBV9; J gene: TRBJ1-4; CDR3 protein: CASSGRDTNEKLFF
clone size: NA; V gene: TRBV5-1; J gene: TRBJ2-1; CDR3 protein: CASSPGLAGYNEQFF
clone size: once; V gene: TRBV24-1; J gene: TRBJ2-7; CDR3 protein: CATSDSTVNEQYF
clone size: NA; V gene: TRBV21-1; J gene: TRBJ2-7; CDR3 protein: CASSKGDLKGLEQYF
clone size: NA; V gene: TRBV19; J gene: TRBJ2-1; CDR3 protein: CASSMEGRSYNEQFF
clone size: NA; V gene: TRBV4-1; J gene: TRBJ2-1; CDR3 protein: CASMMVSGGVYEQFF
clone size: NA; V gene: TRBV18; J gene: TRBJ2-7; CDR3 protein: CASSPIGQGVQYF
clone size: NA; V gene: TRBV6-1; J gene: TRBJ2-5; CDR3 protein: CASSDRELAGKETQYF
clone size: NA; V gene: TRBV9; J gene: TRBJ1-4; CDR3 protein: CASSGGDTATNEKLFF
clone size: NA; V gene: TRBV3-1/TRBV3-2; J gene: TRBJ2-3; CDR3 protein: CASSPIGSSGRRSTDTQYF
clone size: NA; V gene: TRBV6-5; J gene: TRBJ1-1; CDR3 protein: CASSYRSSGNTEAFF
clone size: once; V gene: TRBV30; J gene: TRBJ2-7; CDR3 protein: CAWTLAGEGEQYF
clone size: NA; V gene: TRBV28; J gene: TRBJ1-2; CDR3 protein: CASSPGGGNYGYTF
clone size: few; V gene: TRBV5-4; J gene: TRBJ1-1; CDR3 protein: CASSLGGQEDTEAFF
clone size: NA; V gene: TRBV2; J gene: TRBJ1-2; CDR3 protein: CASSEQGVGYTF
clone size: once; V gene: TRBV9; J gene: TRBJ1-1; CDR3 protein: CASTTSGTTNTEAFF
clone size: once; V gene: TRBV9; J gene: TRBJ2-7; CDR3 protein: CASSPRSSGSYEQYF
clone size: NA; V gene: TRBV7-8; J gene: TRBJ2-7; CDR3 protein: CASSNRGASRYF
clone size: NA; V gene: TRBV27; J gene: TRBJ2-1; CDR3 protein: CASSLTGITYNEQFF
clone size: NA; V gene: TRBV11-3; J gene: TRBJ2-7; CDR3 protein: CASSLQPGGYEQYF
clone size: NA; V gene: TRBV9; J gene: TRBJ1-3; CDR3 protein: CASSVEGPEVSGNTIYF
clone size: NA; V gene: TRBV29-1; J gene: TRBJ2-2; CDR3 protein: CSVVLAGELFF
clone size: NA; V gene: TRBV19; J gene: TRBJ2-2; CDR3 protein: CASSTHRGNTGELFF
clone size: NA; V gene: TRBV2; J gene: TRBJ1-6; CDR3 protein: CASSAGGSYNSPLHF
clone size: NA; V gene: TRBV28; J gene: TRBJ2-7; CDR3 protein: CASSLDRGYEQYF
clone size: NA; V gene: TRBV11-2; J gene: TRBJ2-7; CDR3 protein: CASSLDSGFTYEQYF
clone size: few; V gene: TRBV6-5; J gene: TRBJ1-2; CDR3 protein: CASSYREFYGYTF
clone size: NA; V gene: TRBV6-5; J gene: TRBJ2-2; CDR3 protein: CASGRGTQNTGELFF
clone size: NA; V gene: TRBV11-2; J gene: TRBJ2-7; CDR3 protein: CASSLGGVYEQYF
clone size: NA; V gene: TRBV29-1; J gene: TRBJ2-5; CDR3 protein: CSGNSGKGTQYF
clone size: NA; V gene: TRBV5-1; J gene: TRBJ1-6; CDR3 protein: CASSLGSGNSPLHF
clone size: NA; V gene: TRBV24-1; J gene: TRBJ2-2; CDR3 protein: CATSDITRTGYTGELFF